This T cell receptor beta chain was retrieved from a study of T cells in Graves' hyperthyroidism and ophthalmopathy. Whole-study results and caveats: Appearing also in blood were most of the thyroid clonotypes expanded above 0.001.

RNA transcripts served as the template for amplifying TCR beta CDR3 regions. A set of HTBI primers served as the primers for a first-round RT-PCR of the TCR CDR3. TCRdb reprocessed the multiplex PCR reads with MiXCR, giving one entry per CDR3 protein. The table records 300,000 to 450,000 distinct CDR3 sequences, 14% of them present only once. Under 3 months was the duration of disease in ophthalmopathy patients, who also had a Clinical Activity Score of at least 3 and a NOSPECS grade of at least 4. Uncontrolled infection, other autoimmune disease, pregnancy and lactation each barred patients from inclusion. Diagnoses were made from clinical symptoms, serum measures (thyroxine and TRAb), thyroid ultrasound and orbital computed tomography. Concerning this clonotype itself: Its antigen remains unknown.

This receptor was identified in a woman aged 25 to 39 with Graves' ophthalmopathy. Sequencing used blood.

DNA for the CDR3: TGCGCCAGCAGCTTCGCGGGGGGGCCAATTAATGAGCAGTTCTTC. Translating gives CASSFAGGPINEQFF. The chain joins TRBV5-1 to TRBJ2-1; TRBD2 matches 9 bases. The CDR3 loop spans 15 amino acids. The junction had 7 bases not matched to a gene; V was cut back by 2 bases and J by 7 bases. Germline assignment: CDR1 SGHRS and CDR2 YFSETQ. The full variable domain, rest sourced from reference TRBV5-1 and TRBJ2-1, is KAGVTQTPRYLIKTRGQQVTLSCSPISGHRSVSWYQQTPGQGLQFLFEYFSETQRNKGNFPGRFSGRQFSNSRSEMNVSTLELGDSALYLCASSFAGGPINEQFFGPGTRLTVL.